The next 5 T cell receptor beta chains were all read from a single sample in a study of blood T cell repertoires in COVID-19. Some clones are missing from TCRdb's copy, which holds only in-frame ones; the method was immunoSEQ multiplex PCR. Counted here are about 260,000 clones, 91% occurring once; the ten biggest clones make up about 3%. Sequencing was carried out using PBMCs or T cells enriched from blood (not recorded which). The receptors here all came from a man in his forties or fifties who had been exposed to COVID-19.

A remark on this clone: A read error may produce the germline difference seen at one junction end. The chain combines TRBV4-2 with TRBJ2-2; 9 bases are a match to TRBD2. This CDR3 is built from 17 residues. From germline, CDR1 is LGHNA and CDR2 YNFKEQ. CDR3 nucleotides: TGTGCCAGCAGCCACAGGACTAGCGAGCCGAATACCGGGGAGCTGTTTTTT. Its translation is CASSHRTSEPNTGELFF.

The sample holds one count of this clone. This sequence joins TRBV5-5 and TRBJ1-4; D possibly corresponds to TRBD1 (5 bases). The CDR3 is made up of 16 amino acids. From germline, CDR1 is SGHKS and CDR2 YYEKEE (reference sequence). The V end lost 0 bases, the J end lost 4 bases, and 13 bases lay between the germline ends. This chain's CDR3 is CASSLGTPVLNEKLFF. The CDR3 coding sequence is TGTGCCAGCAGCTTGGGGACACCGGTCCTTAATGAAAAACTGTTTTTT.

In DNA form, the CDR3 reads TGCGCCAGCAGCCAATTGCGTCTTATTCATGGGGGCCAAGCTACGCAGTATTTT. It yields the protein CASSQLRLIHGGQATQYF. The chain uses TRBV4-1 and TRBJ2-3; D is perhaps TRBD1 (6 bases). V shed 2 bases and J shed 8 bases, with 26 bases lying between them. CDR1 is MGHRA, CDR2 YSYEKL, per germline. The CDR3 runs to 18 residues.

This clone was counted only a few times. V gene TRBV4-2 combines with J gene TRBJ2-6; 8 bases agree with TRBD2. V lost 1 base and J lost 0; bases outside the gene matches: 2. The CDR3 sequence is 17 residues long. Germline-derived CDR1 and CDR2 are LGHNA and YNFKEQ. The CDR3 bases are TGTGCCAGCAGCCAAGGGACTAGCAGCTCTGGGGCCAACGTCCTGACTTTC. It encodes CASSQGTSSSGANVLTF.

This clone showed up just once. The rearrangement joins TRBV28 to TRBJ2-3, with D maybe TRBD2 (6 bases). Germline values: CDR1 MDHEN, CDR2 SYDVKM. V was clipped by 6 bases and J by 4 bases, with 26 bases between them. The CDR3 extends over 18 amino acids. CDR3 nucleotides: TGTGCCAGCAGCCCTTACAATCCGAGTCGGGAGTATCCAGATACGCAGTATTTT. Amino acid sequence: CASSPYNPSREYPDTQYF.